The sequence of this T cell receptor (beta chain) was determined in a study of T cell responses to AZD1222 COVID-19 vaccine (dated by TCRdb to the early 2020s). Study-level background: AZD1222 recipients whose second dose came at about 4 weeks and those whose second dose came at about 12 weeks were combined into one group, since spike-specific TCR depth and breadth did not differ between the two schedules. A total of approximately 240 trial participants underwent TCR sequencing, of whom more than 200 had received two doses of AZD1222 and around 25 had received two doses of the MenACWY control vaccine. Enrollment into the trials was organized by age into subgroups of 18-55, 56-69 and 70-plus years, and those subgroups contained approximately 160, 26 and 62 TCR-sequenced participants, respectively. On the study overall, not on this receptor specifically: Reportedly, close to half of the unique spike-specific TCRs recognized epitopes lying outside the regions that are mutated in the B.1.351 and B.1.1.7 variants. The 56-69-year group was small, and its depth increase did not reach significance, likely because of low power. Conclusions about previously exposed vaccinees were limited because only six AZD1222 recipients were SARS-CoV-2 seropositive at baseline. Participants were mostly white British, with more females than males. The authors suggested clonal diversity may have been underestimated. Spike-specific TCR breadth and depth rose significantly after two AZD1222 doses compared with day 0 and with MenACWY recipients. No day 14 peak-response samples were available, so repertoires were characterized only after the peak T cell response. CD4 TCRs associated with the vaccine covered the entire spike protein, and the dominant responses were in regions 160-218 and 743-854.

The CDR3 regions of human TCRbeta chains were analyzed by immunosequencing. The paper's data handling went like this. TCRs in the repertoires were matched against a reference library of SARS-CoV-2-specific TCRs that had been generated with the MIRA antigen-specificity platform. Breadth was defined as the fraction of unique TCRs that were SARS-CoV-2-associated, and depth was defined as the fraction of total T cells that were SARS-CoV-2-associated. Using the MIRA data, each spike-specific TCR was assigned both to the spike region to which the TCR was reactive and to a CD4 or CD8 class. Log10-transformed breadth and depth values were compared by one-way ANOVA with Sidak's multiple comparisons tests. TCRdb holds this immuneACCESS table with in-frame rearrangements only. Some clones are missing; in checked studies, unresolved V genes explain under half, and the rest has no known cause. V and J calls and clone size are copied from that table; D and trimming were computed from the DNA. This sample has about 120,000 clones in its table, and roughly nine tenths of those were observed once. Of the sample, 6.9% falls within the top ten clones.

Concerning this clone itself: No cognate antigen has been identified for it. Base qualities are not recorded, but no much larger clone differs from it by a single base.

The sample's time point label is to be understood as: baseline before first vaccination. Samples from vaccinated people were obtained from the UK trials COV001 and COV002, which included a single-blind randomized controlled phase 2/3 trial of AZD1222 (ChAdOx1 nCoV-19) in healthy adults. For TCRbeta chain sequencing, PBMC samples from trial participants were taken at day 0 and at day 28 after the second dose. V sheds 9 bases and J sheds 2 bases, leaving 12 bases between their ends. There are 13 amino acids in the CDR3, from cysteine to phenylalanine inclusive. This entry keeps only the CDR3 DNA: 39 bases, framed from base 1. Reading the germline V gene gives CDR1 KGHDR and CDR2 SFDVKD.

In this chain, TRBV24-1 is recombined with TRBJ1-1; the D segment could be TRBD1, given 6 matching bases. This sample comprised peripheral blood, obtained on day 0 of AZD1222 vaccination. The clonotype originates from an adult in good health. The DNA sequence is TGTGCCACCTCAGACAGGCATAACACTGAAGCTTTCTTT. Translated, it gives CATSDRHNTEAFF.